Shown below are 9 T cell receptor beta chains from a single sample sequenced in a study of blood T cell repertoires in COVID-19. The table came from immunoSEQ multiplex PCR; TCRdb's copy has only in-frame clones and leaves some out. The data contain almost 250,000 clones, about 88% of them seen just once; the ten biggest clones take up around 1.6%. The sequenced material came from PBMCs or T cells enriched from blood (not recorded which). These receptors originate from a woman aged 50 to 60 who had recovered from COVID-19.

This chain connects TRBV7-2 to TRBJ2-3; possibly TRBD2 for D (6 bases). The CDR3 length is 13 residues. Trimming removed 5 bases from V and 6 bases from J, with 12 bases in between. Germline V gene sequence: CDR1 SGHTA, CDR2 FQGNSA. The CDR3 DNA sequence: TGTGCCAGCAGCCTGAGACTAGGCGATACGCAGTATTTT. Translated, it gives CASSLRLGDTQYF.

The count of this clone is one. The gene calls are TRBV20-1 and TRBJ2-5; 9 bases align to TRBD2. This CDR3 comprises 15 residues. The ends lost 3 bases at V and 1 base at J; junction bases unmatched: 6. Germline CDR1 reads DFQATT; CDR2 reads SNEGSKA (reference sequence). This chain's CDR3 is CSASVLAGLQETQYF. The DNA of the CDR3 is TGCAGTGCTAGTGTGCTAGCGGGGCTCCAAGAGACCCAGTACTTC.

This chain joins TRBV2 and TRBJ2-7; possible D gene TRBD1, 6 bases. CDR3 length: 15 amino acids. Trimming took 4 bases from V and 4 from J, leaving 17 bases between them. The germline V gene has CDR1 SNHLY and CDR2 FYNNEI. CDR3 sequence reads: CASSGGTGSVYEQYF. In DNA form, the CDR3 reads TGTGCCAGCAGTGGGGGTACAGGGTCCGTATACGAGCAGTACTTC.

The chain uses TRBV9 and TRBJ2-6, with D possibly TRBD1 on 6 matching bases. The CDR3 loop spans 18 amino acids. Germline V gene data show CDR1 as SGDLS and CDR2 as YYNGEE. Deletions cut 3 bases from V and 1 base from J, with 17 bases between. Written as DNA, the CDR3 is TGTGCCAGCAGCGCCCAACCGACAGGAGAATCTGGGGCCAACGTCCTGACTTTC. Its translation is CASSAQPTGESGANVLTF.

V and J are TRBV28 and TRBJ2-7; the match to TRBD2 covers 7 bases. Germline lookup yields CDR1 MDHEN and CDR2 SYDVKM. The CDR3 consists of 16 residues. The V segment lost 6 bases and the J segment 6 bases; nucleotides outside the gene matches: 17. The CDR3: CASSIPPGTIFTEQYF. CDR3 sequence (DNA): TGTGCCAGCAGCATACCTCCCGGGACTATCTTCACCGAGCAGTACTTC.

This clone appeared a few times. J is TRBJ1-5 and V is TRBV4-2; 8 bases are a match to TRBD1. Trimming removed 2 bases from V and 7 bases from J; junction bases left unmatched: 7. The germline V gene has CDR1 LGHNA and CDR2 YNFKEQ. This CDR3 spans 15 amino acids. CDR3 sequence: CASSQRGQGQQPQHF. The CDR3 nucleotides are TGTGCCAGCAGCCAACGCGGACAGGGCCAACAGCCCCAGCATTTT.

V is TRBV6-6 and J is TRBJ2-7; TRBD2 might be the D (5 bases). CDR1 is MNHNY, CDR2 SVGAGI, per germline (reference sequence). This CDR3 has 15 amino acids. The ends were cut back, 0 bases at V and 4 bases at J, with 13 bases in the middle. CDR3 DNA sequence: TGTGCCAGCAGTTACTCCGAGGGAGTGCAGTACGAGCAGTACTTC. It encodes CASSYSEGVQYEQYF.

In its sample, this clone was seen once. This CDR3 is CASSPGLKGETQYF. The CDR3, as DNA: TGTGCCAGCAGCCCAGGACTAAAGGGAGAGACCCAGTACTTC. This chain links TRBV5-6 with TRBJ2-5, with D possibly TRBD2 on 6 matching bases. CDR1 and CDR2 (germline): SGHDT, YYEEEE. CDR3 size: 14 residues. Trimming pared 4 bases from V and 4 bases from J, leaving 14 bases between.

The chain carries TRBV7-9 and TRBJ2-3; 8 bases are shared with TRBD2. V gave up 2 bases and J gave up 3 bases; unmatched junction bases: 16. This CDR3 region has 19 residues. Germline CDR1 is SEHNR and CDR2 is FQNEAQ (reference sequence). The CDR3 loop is CASSLTGRAVPTTTDTQYF. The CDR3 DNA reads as TGTGCCAGCAGCTTAACCGGGAGGGCCGTACCGACCACGACAGATACGCAGTATTTT. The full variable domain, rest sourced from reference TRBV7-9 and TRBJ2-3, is DTGVSQNPRHKITKRGQNVTFRCDPISEHNRLYWYRQTLGQGPEFLTYFQNEAQLEKSRLLSDRFSAERPKGSFSTLEIQRTEQGDSAMYLCASSLTGRAVPTTTDTQYFGPGTRLTVL.